What follows are 27 T cell receptor beta chains derived from one specimen sequenced in a study of T cell responses to AZD1222 COVID-19 vaccine. Repertoires were generated with immunoSEQ multiplex PCR, while TCRdb's copy carries only in-frame clones and drops some. This sample has 250,000 to 300,000 clones, with roughly 93% found just once. This specimen consisted of peripheral blood, obtained 28 days after the second AZD1222 dose. Receptors were obtained from an adult who received the AZD1222 COVID-19 vaccine.

The genes are TRBV4-1 and TRBJ2-5; no reliable D call. The germline V gene has CDR1 MGHRA and CDR2 YSYEKL. The CDR3 has 13 amino acids. Trimming stripped 4 bases from V and 5 bases from J, with 11 bases between. CDR3 DNA sequence: TGCGCCAGCAGCCTCAGCCCCGGGGAGACCCAGTACTTC. Translation gives CASSLSPGETQYF.

The chain combines TRBV5-1 with TRBJ2-5, with 8 positions matching TRBD2. In germline, CDR1 is SGHRS, CDR2 YFSETQ. This CDR3 has 16 amino acids. V trimming: 0 bases; J trimming: 5 bases; junction bases outside the gene matches: 9. The CDR3 DNA sequence: TGCGCCAGCAGCTTGGCCGCTGCGGGGGGAGGGGAGACCCAGTACTTC. Protein: CASSLAAAGGGETQYF.

The genes are TRBV2 and TRBJ2-7; D gene ambiguous. V was clipped by 8 bases and J by 5 bases, with 10 bases between them. This CDR3 comprises 11 residues. Germline CDR1 is SNHLY and CDR2 is FYNNEI. Here the CDR3 reads CASLRGDEQYF. For the CDR3, the DNA is TGTGCCAGCTTACGAGGCGACGAGCAGTACTTC. Full variable domain (rest looked up from reference TRBV2 and TRBJ2-7): EPEVTQTPSHQVTQMGQEVILRCVPISNHLYFYWYRQILGQKVEFLVSFYNNEISEKSEIFDDQFSVERPDGSNFTLKIRSTKLEDSAMYFCASLRGDEQYFGPGTRLTVT.

The CDR3 is CASSSSLGQYF. The CDR3 DNA reads TGTGCCAGCAGTTCCAGTCTGGGCCAGTACTTC. The chain links TRBV6-5 to TRBJ2-5; the D is unclear. The CDR3 consists of 11 residues. V was cut by 4 bases and J by 10 bases, with 10 bases left in between. Germline V CDR1 and CDR2: MNHEY, SVGAGI.

A few counts support this clone. V is TRBV5-4 and J is TRBJ2-3; 15 bases fit TRBD2. The V gene end was trimmed by 4 bases and the J gene end by 6 bases; junction bases not matched to a gene: 15. Germline V CDR1 and CDR2: SGHNT, YYREEE (reference sequence). There are 19 residues in the CDR3. Here the CDR3 DNA reads TGTGCCAGCAGCCTGGGACTAGCGGGAGGAGTGGGGCTTAGGGATACGCAGTATTTT. Translated: CASSLGLAGGVGLRDTQYF.

J is TRBJ1-2 and V is TRBV5-1; D is undetermined. The germline CDR1 and CDR2 sequences are SGHRS and YFSETQ. Trimming removed 0 bases from V and 8 bases from J, with 11 bases in between. The CDR3 has 13 amino acids. CDR3 DNA sequence: TGCGCCAGCAGCTTGGACAGCGTAAGGGGCTACACCTTC. It translates to CASSLDSVRGYTF.

Written as DNA, the CDR3 is TGTGCCAGCAGCCCGACAGGGGTGGTTGAAGCTTTCTTT. Protein product: CASSPTGVVEAFF. The rearrangement links TRBV7-2 to TRBJ1-1; 8 bases line up with TRBD1. The junction had 6 bases not matched to a gene; V was cut back by 5 bases and J by 7 bases. Germline lookup yields CDR1 SGHTA and CDR2 FQGNSA. This CDR3 has 13 residues.

The chain couples TRBV5-8 to TRBJ1-2, with D perhaps matching TRBD1 (5 bases). Trimming removed 0 bases at V and 4 bases at J, with 10 bases between. The germline V gene encodes CDR1 SGHTS and CDR2 YDEGEE. The CDR3 is 14 residues long. CDR3 amino acids: CASSLDSRAYGYTF. DNA for the CDR3: TGTGCCAGCAGCTTGGATAGCAGGGCCTATGGCTACACCTTC.

V is TRBV19 and J is TRBJ2-5; D perhaps matches TRBD1 (6 bases). The CDR3 sequence is 15 residues long. Per the germline V gene, CDR1 is LNHDA and CDR2 is SQIVND (reference sequence). V dropped 4 bases and J dropped 1 base, with 13 bases sitting between them. Here the CDR3 reads CASSTQGNFQETQYF. For the CDR3, the DNA is TGTGCCAGTAGTACCCAGGGGAATTTCCAAGAGACCCAGTACTTC.

This chain connects TRBV6-5 to TRBJ2-7; D is uncertain. The CDR3 covers 14 residues. Trimming took off 10 bases at V and 3 bases at J, with 19 bases between the two ends. Germline V lookup: CDR1 MNHEY, CDR2 SVGAGI. The CDR3 region is CANRLRIPNYEQYF. The CDR3 DNA sequence: TGTGCCAACCGACTTCGGATACCCAACTACGAGCAGTACTTC.

V and J are TRBV5-6 and TRBJ2-1; a weak D match, TRBD2 (5 bases). Germline V gene lookup returns CDR1 SGHDT and CDR2 YYEEEE. The CDR3 loop spans 14 amino acids. The V and J ends lost 0 bases and 2 bases respectively, with 6 bases between them. The CDR3 DNA follows: TGTGCCAGCAGCTTGGGGCGGGCCTACAATGAGCAGTTCTTC. Amino acids: CASSLGRAYNEQFF.

V usage is TRBV7-4 and J usage is TRBJ2-7; 8 bases agree with TRBD1. The CDR3 is made up of 13 amino acids. Per the germline V gene, CDR1 is SGHVT and CDR2 is SQSDAQ. V was clipped by 5 bases and J by 5 bases; unmatched bases: 5. Here the CDR3 reads CASSGQGRNEQYF. Here the CDR3 DNA reads TGTGCCAGCAGCGGACAGGGAAGGAACGAGCAGTACTTC. The whole variable domain, filled in from reference TRBV7-4 and TRBJ2-7, reads GAGVSQSPRYKVAKRGRDVALRCDSISGHVTLYWYRQTLGQGSEVLTYSQSDAQRDKSGRPSGRFSAERPERSVSTLKIQRTEQGDSAVYLCASSGQGRNEQYFGPGTRLTVT.

The chain carries TRBV5-1 and TRBJ2-3; possibly TRBD1 for D (5 bases). Germline CDR1 and CDR2: SGHRS and YFSETQ. Trimming cost V 10 bases and J 3 bases, with 21 bases left between them. The CDR3 totals 15 residues. DNA of the CDR3: TGCGCCCCAGGGTGGGTCACTCAAAGGACAGATACGCAGTATTTT. Its translation: CAPGWVTQRTDTQYF.

The rearrangement joins TRBV7-2 to TRBJ1-5; D remains unclear. The V gene lost 6 bases and the J gene lost 5 bases, with 14 bases spanning the gap. Per germline, CDR1 SGHTA and CDR2 FQGNSA. The CDR3 spans 14 residues. CDR3 in amino acids: CASRFNGGDQPQHF. CDR3 in DNA: TGTGCCAGCAGATTTAACGGCGGGGATCAGCCCCAGCATTTT.

V gene TRBV5-1 combines with J gene TRBJ1-4; possible D gene TRBD1, 6 bases. The CDR3 consists of 16 residues. The V gene's germline CDR1 is SGHRS and CDR2 YFSETQ. The V and J ends lost 0 bases and 0 bases respectively, with 9 bases between them. In DNA, the CDR3 is TGCGCCAGCAGCTTGGGGGGGCTTGCAACTAATGAAAAACTGTTTTTT. This sequence encodes CASSLGGLATNEKLFF.

This chain uses TRBV5-1 with TRBJ1-2; weak D call: TRBD1 (5 bases). CDR1 SGHRS and CDR2 YFSETQ come from the germline V gene. V lost 3 bases to trimming and J lost 4 bases, with 16 bases between them. There are 15 residues in the CDR3. The CDR3 loop is CASSSASGAAYGYTF. CDR3 sequence (DNA): TGCGCCAGCAGCTCCGCCTCCGGGGCCGCCTATGGCTACACCTTC.

The genes are TRBV3-1 (or the pseudogene TRBV3-2) and TRBJ2-3, with D unclear. The V end lost 6 bases, the J end lost 6 bases, and 10 bases lay between the germline ends. Germline CDR1 reads LGHDT; CDR2 reads YNNKEL (reference sequence). This CDR3 is built from 12 residues. DNA of the CDR3: TGTGCCAGCAGTGAGTTTGGGGATACGCAGTATTTT. This translates into CASSEFGDTQYF.

The rearrangement joins TRBV19 to TRBJ2-7, with D unclear. Trimming removed 5 bases at V and 7 bases at J, with 9 bases between. The length of the CDR3 is 11 residues. Looked up from germline, CDR1 is LNHDA and CDR2 is SQIVND (reference sequence). The CDR3 DNA reads TGTGCCAGTAGTGGGGTCCGGGAGCAGTACTTC. Its protein product is CASSGVREQYF.

This chain joins TRBV2 and TRBJ2-1, with D unclear. The CDR3 runs to 15 residues. Germline V gene sequence: CDR1 SNHLY, CDR2 FYNNEI. V lost 7 bases and J lost 0, with 13 bases in between. DNA for the CDR3: TGTGCCAGCACTAGGTCACCGAGCTCCTACAATGAGCAGTTCTTC. Residues: CASTRSPSSYNEQFF.

The chain's CDR3 is CASSQDKDRVGTEAFF. The CDR3 DNA follows: TGTGCCAGCAGCCAAGACAAGGACAGGGTAGGAACTGAAGCTTTCTTT. The chain joins TRBV3-1 (or the pseudogene TRBV3-2) to TRBJ1-1; TRBD1 aligns across 8 bases. CDR1 is LGHDT and CDR2 is YNNKEL in the germline V gene (reference sequence). The J segment lost 5 bases and the V segment lost 0 bases, leaving 8 bases of the junction unmatched. This CDR3 has 16 amino acids.

This sequence joins TRBV3-1 (or the pseudogene TRBV3-2) and TRBJ2-7; D unresolved. V lost 5 bases to trimming and J lost 2 bases, with 10 bases between them. This CDR3 has 13 amino acids. From germline, CDR1 is LGHDT and CDR2 YNNKEL (reference sequence). The CDR3 sequence is CASSKRVPYEQYF. The CDR3, as DNA: TGTGCCAGCAGCAAAAGAGTCCCCTACGAGCAGTACTTC.

The rearrangement links TRBV2 to TRBJ2-1; no definite D call. CDR3 length: 12 amino acids. V was pared by 8 bases and J by 9 bases, with 14 bases between. Germline values: CDR1 SNHLY, CDR2 FYNNEI. CDR3 in DNA: TGTGCCAGCGATCCTCGAGCGTCTGAGCAGTTCTTC. It codes for CASDPRASEQFF. The entire variable domain, with the rest obtained from reference TRBV2 and TRBJ2-1, is as follows: EPEVTQTPSHQVTQMGQEVILRCVPISNHLYFYWYRQILGQKVEFLVSFYNNEISEKSEIFDDQFSVERPDGSNFTLKIRSTKLEDSAMYFCASDPRASEQFFGPGTRLTVL.

The count of this clone is one. This chain links TRBV7-2 with TRBJ1-1; D is perhaps TRBD1 (5 bases). CDR3 length: 14 amino acids. V was shortened by 3 bases and J by 0 bases, with 8 bases between the two germline ends. Germline CDR1 is SGHTA and CDR2 is FQGNSA. CDR3 nucleotides: TGTGCCAGCAGCTTGGGGGACTTGAACACTGAAGCTTTCTTT. Its translation: CASSLGDLNTEAFF.

This sequence joins TRBV5-1 and TRBJ1-1; the match to TRBD1 covers 7 bases. This CDR3 spans 17 amino acids. V was pared by 3 bases and J by 0 bases, with 11 bases of the junction left unmatched. The germline gives CDR1 SGHRS, CDR2 YFSETQ. The CDR3 DNA is TGCGCCAGCAGCTCCCCCTTGACCCAGGGGGTGAACACTGAAGCTTTCTTT. Its protein is CASSSPLTQGVNTEAFF.

The rearrangement uses TRBV15 and TRBJ1-3, with D unresolved. The CDR3 spans 16 residues. Germline V gene lookup returns CDR1 LNHNV and CDR2 YYDKDF (reference sequence). V gave up 2 bases and J gave up 4 bases, with 15 bases separating them. CDR3 DNA sequence: TGTGCCACCAGCAGACCCGGGGTAGCAGAAGGAAACACCATATATTTT. Its translation: CATSRPGVAEGNTIYF.

This clone was observed once. The rearrangement links TRBV4-2 to TRBJ2-3; no reliable D call. The CDR3 spans 16 residues. CDR1 is LGHNA and CDR2 is YNFKEQ in the germline V gene. With 1 base removed from V and 2 bases from J, the gap between germline ends came to 13 bases. DNA for the CDR3: TGTGCCAGCAGCCAAGCAGCAGTTTCCGTCACAGATACGCAGTATTTT. It is translated as CASSQAAVSVTDTQYF.

This CDR3 is CASSTRTASTGELFF. CDR3 in DNA: TGCGCCAGCAGTACTCGGACTGCCTCCACCGGGGAGCTGTTTTTT. The chain has TRBV5-1 and TRBJ2-2; D may be TRBD2 (5 bases). V lost 5 bases and J 4 bases, leaving 15 bases between the germline ends. The length of the CDR3 is 15 residues. Germline CDR1 reads SGHRS; CDR2 reads YFSETQ. Variable domain in full (rest from reference TRBV5-1 and TRBJ2-2): KAGVTQTPRYLIKTRGQQVTLSCSPISGHRSVSWYQQTPGQGLQFLFEYFSETQRNKGNFPGRFSGRQFSNSRSEMNVSTLELGDSALYLCASSTRTASTGELFFGEGSRLTVL.